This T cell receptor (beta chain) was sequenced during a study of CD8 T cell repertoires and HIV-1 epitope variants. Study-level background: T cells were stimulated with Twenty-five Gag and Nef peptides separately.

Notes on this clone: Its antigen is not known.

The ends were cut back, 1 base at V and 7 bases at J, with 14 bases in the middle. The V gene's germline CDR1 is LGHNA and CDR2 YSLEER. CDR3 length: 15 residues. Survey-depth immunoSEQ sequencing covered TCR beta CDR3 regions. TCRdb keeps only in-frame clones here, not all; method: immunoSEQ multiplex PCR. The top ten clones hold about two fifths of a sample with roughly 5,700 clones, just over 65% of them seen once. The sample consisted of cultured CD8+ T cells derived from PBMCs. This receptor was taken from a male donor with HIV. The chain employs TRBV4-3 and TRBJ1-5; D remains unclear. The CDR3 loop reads CASSQGKGMFQPQHF. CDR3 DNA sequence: TGCGCCAGCAGCCAAGGTAAAGGGATGTTCCAGCCCCAGCATTTT.